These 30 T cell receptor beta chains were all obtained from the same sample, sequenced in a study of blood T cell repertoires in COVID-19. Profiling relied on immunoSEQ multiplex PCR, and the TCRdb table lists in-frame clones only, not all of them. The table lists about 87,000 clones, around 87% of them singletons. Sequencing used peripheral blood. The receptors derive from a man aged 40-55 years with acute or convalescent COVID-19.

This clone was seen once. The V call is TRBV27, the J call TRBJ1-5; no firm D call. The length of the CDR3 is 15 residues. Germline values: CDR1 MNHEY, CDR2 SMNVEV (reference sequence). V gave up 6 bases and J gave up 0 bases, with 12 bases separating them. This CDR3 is CASRPQSNSNQPQHF. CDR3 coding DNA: TGTGCCAGCAGACCGCAAAGCAATAGCAATCAGCCCCAGCATTTT.

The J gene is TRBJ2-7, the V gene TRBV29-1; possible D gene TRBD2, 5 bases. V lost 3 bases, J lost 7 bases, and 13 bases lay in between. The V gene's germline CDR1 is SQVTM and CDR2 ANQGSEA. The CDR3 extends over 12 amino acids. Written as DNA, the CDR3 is TGCAGCGTTGACGGGGAGACTGGGGAGCAGTACTTC. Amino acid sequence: CSVDGETGEQYF.

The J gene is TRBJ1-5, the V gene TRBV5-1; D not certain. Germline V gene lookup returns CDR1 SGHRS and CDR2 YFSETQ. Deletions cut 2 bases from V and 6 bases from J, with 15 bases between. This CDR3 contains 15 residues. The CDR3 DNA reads TGCGCCAGCAGCTTTCTCGGGAGGGTAGGTCAGCCCCAGCATTTT. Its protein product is CASSFLGRVGQPQHF.

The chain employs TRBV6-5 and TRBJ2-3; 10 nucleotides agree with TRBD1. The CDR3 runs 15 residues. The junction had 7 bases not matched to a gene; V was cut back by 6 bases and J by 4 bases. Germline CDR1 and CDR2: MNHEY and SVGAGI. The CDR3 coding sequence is TGTGCCAGCAGAGCGACAGGGGGCGCAGCAGATACGCAGTATTTT. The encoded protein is CASRATGGAADTQYF.

The CDR3, as DNA: TGTGCCTGGAGTTCTCACAGGGCGGGGGGTGCAACTAATGAAAAACTGTTTTTT. The encoded protein is CAWSSHRAGGATNEKLFF. V and J are TRBV30 and TRBJ1-4; weak D call: TRBD1 (6 bases). Germline V gene lookup returns CDR1 GTSNPN and CDR2 SVGIG (reference sequence). Between the trimmed V and J ends, which lost 2 bases and 0 bases, there was a span of 19 bases. There are 18 residues in the CDR3.

CDR3 coding DNA: TGTGCCAGCAGCCAGGGGGAGAAAGGGGACCAAGAGACCCAGTACTTC. Its translation is CASSQGEKGDQETQYF. The V gene is TRBV11-3, the J gene TRBJ2-5; 7 bases line up with TRBD1. V lost 5 bases, J lost 0 bases, and 9 bases stayed unmatched. Germline CDR1 reads SGHNT; CDR2 reads YENEEA. This CDR3 region has 16 residues.

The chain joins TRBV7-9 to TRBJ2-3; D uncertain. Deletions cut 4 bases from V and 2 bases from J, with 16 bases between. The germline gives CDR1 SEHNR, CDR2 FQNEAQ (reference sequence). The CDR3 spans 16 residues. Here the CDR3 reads CASSSRIAEYTDTQYF. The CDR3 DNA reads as TGTGCCAGCAGCTCAAGGATTGCGGAGTACACAGATACGCAGTATTTT.

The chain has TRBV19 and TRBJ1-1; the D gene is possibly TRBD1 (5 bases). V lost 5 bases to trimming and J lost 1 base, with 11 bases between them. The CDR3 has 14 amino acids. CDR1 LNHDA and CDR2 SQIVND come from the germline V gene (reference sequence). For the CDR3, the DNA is TGTGCCAGTAGTTTGCAGGGTCAGAACACTGAAGCTTTCTTT. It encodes CASSLQGQNTEAFF.

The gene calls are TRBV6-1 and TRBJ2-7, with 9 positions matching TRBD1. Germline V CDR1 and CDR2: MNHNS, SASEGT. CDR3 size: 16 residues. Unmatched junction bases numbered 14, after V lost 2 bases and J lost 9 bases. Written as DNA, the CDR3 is TGTGCCAGCAGTGAATGGGTTGGAGACAGGGGGAGCCGGCAGTACTTC. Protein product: CASSEWVGDRGSRQYF.

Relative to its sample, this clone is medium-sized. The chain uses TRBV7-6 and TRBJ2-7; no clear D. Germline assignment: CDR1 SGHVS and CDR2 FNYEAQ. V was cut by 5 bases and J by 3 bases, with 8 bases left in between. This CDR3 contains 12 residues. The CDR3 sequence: CASSDDIYEQYF. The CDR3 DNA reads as TGTGCCAGCAGCGACGACATCTACGAGCAGTACTTC.

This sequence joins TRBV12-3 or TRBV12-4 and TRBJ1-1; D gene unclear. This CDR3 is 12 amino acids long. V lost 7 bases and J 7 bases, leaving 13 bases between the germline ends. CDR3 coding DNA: TGTGCCAGCAAACAATTCCCAGGTGAAGCTTTCTTT. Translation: CASKQFPGEAFF.

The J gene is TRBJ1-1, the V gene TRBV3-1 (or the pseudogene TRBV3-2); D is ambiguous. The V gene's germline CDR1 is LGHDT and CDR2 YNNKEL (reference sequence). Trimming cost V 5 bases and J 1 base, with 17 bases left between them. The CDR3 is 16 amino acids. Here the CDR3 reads CASSSPLGSENTEAFF. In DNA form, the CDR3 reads TGTGCCAGCAGCTCTCCGCTGGGCAGTGAGAACACTGAAGCTTTCTTT.

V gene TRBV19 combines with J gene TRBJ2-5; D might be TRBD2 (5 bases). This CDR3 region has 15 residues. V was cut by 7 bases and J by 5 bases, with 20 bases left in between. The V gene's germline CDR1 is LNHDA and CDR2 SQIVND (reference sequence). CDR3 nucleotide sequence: TGTGCCAGTACTGGAGGAAGGACTCCCAGGGAGACCCAGTACTTC. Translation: CASTGGRTPRETQYF. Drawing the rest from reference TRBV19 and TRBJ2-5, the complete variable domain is DGGITQSPKYLFRKEGQNVTLSCEQNLNHDAMYWYRQDPGQGLRLIYYSQIVNDFQKGDIAEGYSVSREKKESFPLTVTSAQKNPTAFYLCASTGGRTPRETQYFGPGTRLLVL.

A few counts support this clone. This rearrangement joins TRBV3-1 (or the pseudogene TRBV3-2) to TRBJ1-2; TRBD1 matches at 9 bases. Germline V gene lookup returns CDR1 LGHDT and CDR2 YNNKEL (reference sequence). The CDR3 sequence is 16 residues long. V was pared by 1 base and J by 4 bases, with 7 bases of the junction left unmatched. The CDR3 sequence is CASSQVWIQGAYGYTF. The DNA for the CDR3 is TGTGCCAGCAGCCAAGTATGGATACAGGGGGCCTATGGCTACACCTTC.

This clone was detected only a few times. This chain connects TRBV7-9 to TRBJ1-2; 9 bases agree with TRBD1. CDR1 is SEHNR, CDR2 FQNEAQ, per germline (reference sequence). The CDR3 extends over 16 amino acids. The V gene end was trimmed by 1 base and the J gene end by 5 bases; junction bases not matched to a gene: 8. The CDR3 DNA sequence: TGTGCCAGCAGCTTAGGTCGGTACAGGGGGCCTTATGGCTACACCTTC. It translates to CASSLGRYRGPYGYTF.

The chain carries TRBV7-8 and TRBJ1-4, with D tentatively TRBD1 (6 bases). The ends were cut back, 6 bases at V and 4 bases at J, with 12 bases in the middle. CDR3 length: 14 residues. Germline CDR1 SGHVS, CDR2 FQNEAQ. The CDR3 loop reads CASRQTGLNEKLFF. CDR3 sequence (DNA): TGTGCCAGCAGACAGACAGGTCTTAATGAAAAACTGTTTTTT.

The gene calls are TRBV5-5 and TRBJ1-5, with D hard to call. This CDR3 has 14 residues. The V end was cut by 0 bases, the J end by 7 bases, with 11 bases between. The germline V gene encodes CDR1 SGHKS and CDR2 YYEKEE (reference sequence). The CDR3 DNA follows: TGTGCCAGCAGCTTGGCCGACTTTGGGCAGCCCCAGCATTTT. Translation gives CASSLADFGQPQHF.

CDR3 loop: CASSLTGRANEQFF. CDR3 bases: TGTGCCAGCAGCTTAACAGGCAGGGCTAATGAGCAGTTCTTC. The rearrangement links TRBV7-3 to TRBJ2-1; D may be TRBD1 (5 bases). With 0 bases removed from V and 7 bases from J, the gap between germline ends came to 10 bases. The V gene's germline CDR1 is SGHTA and CDR2 FQGTGA. The CDR3 covers 14 residues.

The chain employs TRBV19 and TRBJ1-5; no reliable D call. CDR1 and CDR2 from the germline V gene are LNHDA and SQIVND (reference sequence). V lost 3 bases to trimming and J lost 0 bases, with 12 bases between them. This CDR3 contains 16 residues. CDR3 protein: CASSIRWAYSNQPQHF. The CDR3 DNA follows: TGTGCCAGTAGTATTAGGTGGGCTTATAGCAATCAGCCCCAGCATTTT.

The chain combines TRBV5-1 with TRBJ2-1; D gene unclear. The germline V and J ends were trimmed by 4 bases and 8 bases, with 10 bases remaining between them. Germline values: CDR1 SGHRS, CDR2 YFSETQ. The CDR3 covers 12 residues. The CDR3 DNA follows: TGCGCCAGCAGCACGGTTTACCATGAGCAGTTCTTC. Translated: CASSTVYHEQFF. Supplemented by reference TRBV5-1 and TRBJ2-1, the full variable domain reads KAGVTQTPRYLIKTRGQQVTLSCSPISGHRSVSWYQQTPGQGLQFLFEYFSETQRNKGNFPGRFSGRQFSNSRSEMNVSTLELGDSALYLCASSTVYHEQFFGPGTRLTVL.

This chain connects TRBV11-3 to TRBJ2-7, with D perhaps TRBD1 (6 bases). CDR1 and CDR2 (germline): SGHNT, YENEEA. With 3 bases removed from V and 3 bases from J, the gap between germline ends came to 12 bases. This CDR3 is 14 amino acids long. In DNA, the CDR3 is TGTGCCAGCAGCTTCTCCGGGACACACTACGAGCAGTACTTC. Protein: CASSFSGTHYEQYF.

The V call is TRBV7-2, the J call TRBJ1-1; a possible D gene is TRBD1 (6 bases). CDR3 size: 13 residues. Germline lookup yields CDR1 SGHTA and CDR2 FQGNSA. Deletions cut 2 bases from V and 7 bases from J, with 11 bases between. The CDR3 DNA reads TGTGCCAGCAGCTTACGGGGGGCCGGTGAAGCTTTCTTT. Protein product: CASSLRGAGEAFF.

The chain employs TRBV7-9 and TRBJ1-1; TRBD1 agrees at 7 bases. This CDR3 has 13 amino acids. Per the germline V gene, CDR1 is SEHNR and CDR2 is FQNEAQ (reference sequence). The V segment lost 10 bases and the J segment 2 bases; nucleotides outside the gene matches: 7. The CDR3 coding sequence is TGTGCCACCCATACAGGGGAAAACACTGAAGCTTTCTTT. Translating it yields CATHTGENTEAFF.

CDR3 sequence reads: CASTTSGSVDTQYF. In DNA, the CDR3 is TGTGCCAGCACGACTAGCGGGAGTGTAGATACGCAGTATTTT. The chain combines TRBV6-5 with TRBJ2-3; 12 nucleotides align to TRBD2. V lost 7 bases, J lost 5 bases, and 4 bases stayed unmatched. Germline values: CDR1 MNHEY, CDR2 SVGAGI. The CDR3 loop spans 14 amino acids.

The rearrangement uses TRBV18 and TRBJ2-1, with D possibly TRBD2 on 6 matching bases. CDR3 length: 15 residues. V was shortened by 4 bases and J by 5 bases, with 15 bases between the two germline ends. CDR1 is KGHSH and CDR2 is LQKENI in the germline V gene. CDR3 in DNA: TGTGCCAGCTCACTCGCGGGACCAACAGACAATGAGCAGTTCTTC. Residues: CASSLAGPTDNEQFF.

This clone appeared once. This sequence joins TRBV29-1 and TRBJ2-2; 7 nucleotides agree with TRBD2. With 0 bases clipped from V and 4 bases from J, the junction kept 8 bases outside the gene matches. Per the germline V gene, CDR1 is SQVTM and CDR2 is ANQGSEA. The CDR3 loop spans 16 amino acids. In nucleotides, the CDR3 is TGCAGCGTTGAAGATCCCCGATGGGGGGGCACCGGGGAGCTGTTTTTT. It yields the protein CSVEDPRWGGTGELFF.

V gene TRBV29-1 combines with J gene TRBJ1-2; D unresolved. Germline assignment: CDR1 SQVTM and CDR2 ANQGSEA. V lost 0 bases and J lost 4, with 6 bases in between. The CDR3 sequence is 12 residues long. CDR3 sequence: CSVEDGSYGYTF. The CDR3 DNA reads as TGCAGCGTTGAAGATGGCAGCTATGGCTACACCTTC.

This chain's CDR3 is CASSYRTGGVSTNEKLFF. CDR3 nucleotides: TGTGCCAGCAGCTATAGGACAGGGGGAGTCTCAACTAATGAAAAACTGTTTTTT. The V call is TRBV7-2, the J call TRBJ1-4; the match to TRBD1 covers 10 bases. This CDR3 is 18 amino acids long. Germline CDR1 SGHTA, CDR2 FQGNSA. After removal of 4 bases from V and 0 bases from J, the junction contained 8 bases not matched to a gene. Drawing the rest from reference TRBV7-2 and TRBJ1-4, the complete variable domain is GAGVSQSPSNKVTEKGKDVELRCDPISGHTALYWYRQSLGQGLEFLIYFQGNSAPDKSGLPSDRFSAERTGGSVSTLTIQRTQQEDSAVYLCASSYRTGGVSTNEKLFFGSGTQLSVL.

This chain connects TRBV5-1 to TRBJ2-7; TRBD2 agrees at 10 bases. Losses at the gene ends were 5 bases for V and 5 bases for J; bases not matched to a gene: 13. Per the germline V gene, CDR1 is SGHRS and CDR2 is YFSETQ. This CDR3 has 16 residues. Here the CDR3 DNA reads TGCGCCAGCAGTAGGCTAGCGGGAGAAGAATGGAACGAGCAGTACTTC. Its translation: CASSRLAGEEWNEQYF. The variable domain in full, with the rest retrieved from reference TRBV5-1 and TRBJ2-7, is KAGVTQTPRYLIKTRGQQVTLSCSPISGHRSVSWYQQTPGQGLQFLFEYFSETQRNKGNFPGRFSGRQFSNSRSEMNVSTLELGDSALYLCASSRLAGEEWNEQYFGPGTRLTVT.

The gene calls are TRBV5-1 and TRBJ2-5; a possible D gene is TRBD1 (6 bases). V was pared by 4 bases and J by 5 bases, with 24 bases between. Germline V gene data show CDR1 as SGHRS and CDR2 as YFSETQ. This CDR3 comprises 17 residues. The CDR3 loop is CASSAVRTVMARETQYF. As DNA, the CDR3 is TGCGCCAGCAGCGCCGTACGGACAGTAATGGCCAGGGAGACCCAGTACTTC.